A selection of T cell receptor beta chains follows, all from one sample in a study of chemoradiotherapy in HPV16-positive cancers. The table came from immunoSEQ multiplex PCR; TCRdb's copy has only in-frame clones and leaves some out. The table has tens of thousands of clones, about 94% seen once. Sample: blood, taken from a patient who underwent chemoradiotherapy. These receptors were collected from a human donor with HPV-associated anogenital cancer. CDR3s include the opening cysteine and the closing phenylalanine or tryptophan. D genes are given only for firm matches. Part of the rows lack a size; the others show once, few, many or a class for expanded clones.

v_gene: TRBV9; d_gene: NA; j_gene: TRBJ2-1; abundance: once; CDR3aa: CASNTGTNYYNEQFF; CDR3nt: TGTGCCAGCAACACAGGGACAAACTATTACAATGAGCAGTTCTTC
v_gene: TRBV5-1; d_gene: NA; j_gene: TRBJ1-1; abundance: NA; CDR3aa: CASSLVAGVDTEAFF; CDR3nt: TGCGCCAGCAGCTTGGTGGCGGGAGTGGACACTGAAGCTTTCTTT
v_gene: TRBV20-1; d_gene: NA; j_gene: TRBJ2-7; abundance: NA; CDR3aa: CSARGLHEQYF; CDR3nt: TGCAGTGCTAGAGGTCTACACGAGCAGTACTTC
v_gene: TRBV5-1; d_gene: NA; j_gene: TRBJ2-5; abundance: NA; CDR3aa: CASSLDGRGETQYF; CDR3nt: TGCGCCAGCAGCTTGGACGGCCGGGGGGAGACCCAGTACTTC
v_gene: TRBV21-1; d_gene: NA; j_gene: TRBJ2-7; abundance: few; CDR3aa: CASTWTGAAVGQYF; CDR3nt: TGTGCCAGCACCTGGACAGGGGCGGCTGTTGGGCAGTACTTC
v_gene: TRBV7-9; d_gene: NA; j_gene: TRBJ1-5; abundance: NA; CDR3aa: CASSLAGQGNQPQHF; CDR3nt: TGTGCCAGCAGCTTAGCTGGGCAGGGCAATCAGCCCCAGCATTTT
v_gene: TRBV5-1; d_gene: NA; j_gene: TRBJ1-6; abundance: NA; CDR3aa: CASSLEGGNSPLHF; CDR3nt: TGCGCCAGCAGCTTGGAAGGGGGTAATTCACCCCTCCACTTT
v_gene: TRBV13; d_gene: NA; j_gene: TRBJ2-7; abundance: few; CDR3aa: CASSLTSYEQYF; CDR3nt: TGTGCCAGCAGCCTTACCTCATACGAGCAGTACTTC
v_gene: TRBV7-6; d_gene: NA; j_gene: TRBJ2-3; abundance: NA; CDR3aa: CASSRPGDTQYF; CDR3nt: TGTGCCAGCAGCCGACCCGGAGATACGCAGTATTTT
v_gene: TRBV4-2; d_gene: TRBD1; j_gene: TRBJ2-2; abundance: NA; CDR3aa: CASSQDYRQGITGELFF; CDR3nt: TGTGCCAGCAGCCAAGATTATCGACAGGGGATCACCGGGGAGCTGTTTTTT
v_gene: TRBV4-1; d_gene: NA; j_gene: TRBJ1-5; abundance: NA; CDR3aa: CASSREEGGGNQPQHF; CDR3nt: TGCGCCAGCAGCCGTGAGGAAGGAGGGGGCAATCAGCCCCAGCATTTT
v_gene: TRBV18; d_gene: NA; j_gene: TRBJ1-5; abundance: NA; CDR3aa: CASSPPPGGGNQPQHF; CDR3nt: TGTGCCAGCTCACCACCGCCGGGAGGGGGCAATCAGCCCCAGCATTTT
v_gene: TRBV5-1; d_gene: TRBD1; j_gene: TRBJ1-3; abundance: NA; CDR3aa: CASSRTGAPGTIYF; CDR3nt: TGCGCCAGCAGTCGGACAGGGGCCCCGGGCACCATATATTTT
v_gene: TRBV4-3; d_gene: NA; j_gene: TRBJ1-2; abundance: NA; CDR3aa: CASSPGGGYGYTF; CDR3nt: TGCGCCAGCAGCCCGGGTGGAGGATATGGCTACACCTTC
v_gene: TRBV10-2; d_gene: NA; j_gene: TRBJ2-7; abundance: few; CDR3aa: CASRGPPSYEQYF; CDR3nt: TGCGCCAGCCGGGGCCCGCCTTCCTACGAGCAGTACTTC
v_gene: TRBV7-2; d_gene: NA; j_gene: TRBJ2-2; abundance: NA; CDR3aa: CASSPETRKNTGELFF; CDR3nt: TGTGCCAGCAGCCCGGAAACTAGGAAGAACACCGGGGAGCTGTTTTTT